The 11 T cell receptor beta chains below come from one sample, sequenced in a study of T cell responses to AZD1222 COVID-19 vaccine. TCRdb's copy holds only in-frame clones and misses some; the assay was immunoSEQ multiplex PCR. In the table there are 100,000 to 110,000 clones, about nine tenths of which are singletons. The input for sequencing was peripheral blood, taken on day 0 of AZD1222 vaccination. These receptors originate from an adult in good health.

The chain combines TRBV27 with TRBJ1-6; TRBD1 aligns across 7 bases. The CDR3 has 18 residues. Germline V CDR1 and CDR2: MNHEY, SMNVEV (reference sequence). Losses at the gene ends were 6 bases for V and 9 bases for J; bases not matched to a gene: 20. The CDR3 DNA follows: TGTGCCAGCAGCTTCCATGGACAGGTCGCAACCCAGCGTTCACCCCTCCACTTT. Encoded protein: CASSFHGQVATQRSPLHF.

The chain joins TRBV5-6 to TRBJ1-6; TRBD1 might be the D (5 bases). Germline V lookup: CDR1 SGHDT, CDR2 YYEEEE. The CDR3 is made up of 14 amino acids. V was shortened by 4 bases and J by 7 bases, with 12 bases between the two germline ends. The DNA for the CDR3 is TGTGCCAGCAGCGCGGGGGTCCGAAATTCACCCCTCCACTTT. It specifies CASSAGVRNSPLHF.

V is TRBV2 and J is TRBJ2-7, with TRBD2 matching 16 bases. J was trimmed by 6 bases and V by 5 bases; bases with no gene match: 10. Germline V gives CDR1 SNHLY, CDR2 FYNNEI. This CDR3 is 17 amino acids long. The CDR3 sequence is CASSSPGLAGGPGEQYF. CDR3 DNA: TGTGCCAGCAGTTCCCCGGGACTAGCGGGAGGGCCGGGCGAGCAGTACTTC.

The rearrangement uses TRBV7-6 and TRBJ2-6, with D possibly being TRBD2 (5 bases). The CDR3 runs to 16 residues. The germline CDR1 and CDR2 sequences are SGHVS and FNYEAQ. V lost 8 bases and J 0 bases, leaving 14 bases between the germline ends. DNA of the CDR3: TGTGCCAGCGGAGGAGAGGGTGTCTCTGGGGCCAACGTCCTGACTTTC. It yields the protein CASGGEGVSGANVLTF.

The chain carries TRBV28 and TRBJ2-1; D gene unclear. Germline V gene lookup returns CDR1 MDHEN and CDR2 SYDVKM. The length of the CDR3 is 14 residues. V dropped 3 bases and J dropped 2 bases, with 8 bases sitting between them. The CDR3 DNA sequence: TGTGCCAGCAGTTTTGTCGACACCTACAATGAGCAGTTCTTC. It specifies CASSFVDTYNEQFF. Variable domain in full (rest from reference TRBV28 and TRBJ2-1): DVKVTQSSRYLVKRTGEKVFLECVQDMDHENMFWYRQDPGLGLRLIYFSYDVKMKEKGDIPEGYSVSREKKERFSLILESASTNQTSMYLCASSFVDTYNEQFFGPGTRLTVL.

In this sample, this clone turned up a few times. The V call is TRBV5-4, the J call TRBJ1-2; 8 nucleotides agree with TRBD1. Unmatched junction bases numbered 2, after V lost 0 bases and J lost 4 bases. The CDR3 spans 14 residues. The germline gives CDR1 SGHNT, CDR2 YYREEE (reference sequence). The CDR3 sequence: CASSLDRGIYGYTF. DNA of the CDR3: TGTGCCAGCAGCTTGGACAGGGGGATCTATGGCTACACCTTC.

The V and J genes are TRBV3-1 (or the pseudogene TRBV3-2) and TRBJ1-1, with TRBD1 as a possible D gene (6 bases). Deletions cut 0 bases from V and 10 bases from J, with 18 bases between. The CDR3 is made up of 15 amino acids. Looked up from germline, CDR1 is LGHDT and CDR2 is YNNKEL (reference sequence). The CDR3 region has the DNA TGTGCCAGCAGCCAAGATCTAGTTGGGGGCAGAGTAGCTTTCTTT. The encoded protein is CASSQDLVGGRVAFF.

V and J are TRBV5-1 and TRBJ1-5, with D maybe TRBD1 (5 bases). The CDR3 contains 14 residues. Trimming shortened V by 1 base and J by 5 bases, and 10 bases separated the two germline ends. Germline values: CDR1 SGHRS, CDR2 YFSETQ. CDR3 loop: CASSLSGPHQPQHF. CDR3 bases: TGCGCCAGCAGCTTGTCGGGGCCCCATCAGCCCCAGCATTTT.

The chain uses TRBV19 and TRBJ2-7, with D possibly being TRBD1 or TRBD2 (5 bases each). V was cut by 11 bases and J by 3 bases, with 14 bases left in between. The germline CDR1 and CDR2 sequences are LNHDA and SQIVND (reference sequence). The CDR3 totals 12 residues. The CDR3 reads CAVGDRYYEQYF. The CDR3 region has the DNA TGTGCCGTTGGGGACCGTTACTACGAGCAGTACTTC.

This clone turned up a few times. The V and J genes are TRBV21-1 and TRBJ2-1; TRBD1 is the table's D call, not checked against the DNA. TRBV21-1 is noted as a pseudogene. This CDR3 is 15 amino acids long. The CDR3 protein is CASSKEEQGWNEQFF. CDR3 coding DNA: TGTGCCAGCAGCAAAGAAGAACAGGGATGGAATGAGCAGTTCTTC.

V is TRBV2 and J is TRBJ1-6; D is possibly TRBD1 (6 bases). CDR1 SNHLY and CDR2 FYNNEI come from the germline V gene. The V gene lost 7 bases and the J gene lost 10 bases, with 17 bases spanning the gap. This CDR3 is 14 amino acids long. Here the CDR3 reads CASTSTGGRSPLHF. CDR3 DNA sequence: TGTGCCAGCACCTCGACAGGAGGACGATCACCCCTCCACTTT.